A few counts support the clone carrying this TCR beta chain. Its cognate antigen is unknown. CDR1 is SNHLY and CDR2 is FYNNEI in the germline V gene. This CDR3 comprises 15 residues. V gave up 7 bases and J gave up 5 bases; unmatched junction bases: 8. The data belong to a study of CD8 T cells in ankylosing spondylitis. Broader study findings: Some of the motif variants had earlier been found in reactive arthritis patients' fluid and blood. Seven to nine highly homologous variants formed a TCR beta motif that appeared characteristic of ankylosing spondylitis blood.

Making use of molecular barcodes, quantitative 5'-RACE generated TCR beta libraries. TCRdb redid the calling of the 5' RACE reads with MiXCR, one entry per CDR3 protein. The sample has about 500,000 distinct CDR3 sequences; about 12% are singletons. The rearrangement joins TRBV2 to TRBJ2-3; TRBD2 aligns across 11 bases. The sequence came from a male donor with ankylosing spondylitis. Sequenced: blood, either unsorted or a sorted T cell fraction (not recorded which). CDR3: CASKILAGVGDTQYF. The CDR3 DNA reads TGTGCCAGCAAGATACTAGCGGGAGTTGGAGATACGCAGTATTTT.